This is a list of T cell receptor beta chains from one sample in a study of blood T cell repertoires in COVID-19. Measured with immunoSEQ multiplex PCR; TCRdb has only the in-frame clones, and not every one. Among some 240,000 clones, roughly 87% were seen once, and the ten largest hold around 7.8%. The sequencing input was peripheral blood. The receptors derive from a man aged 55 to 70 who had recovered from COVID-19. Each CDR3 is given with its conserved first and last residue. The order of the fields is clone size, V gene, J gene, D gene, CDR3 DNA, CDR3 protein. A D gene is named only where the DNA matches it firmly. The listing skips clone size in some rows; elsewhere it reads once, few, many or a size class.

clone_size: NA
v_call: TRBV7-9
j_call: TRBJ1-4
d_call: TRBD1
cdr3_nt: TGTGCCAGCAGCTTAAAGGGGGACAGGGGTGAAAAACTGTTTTTT
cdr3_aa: CASSLKGDRGEKLFF

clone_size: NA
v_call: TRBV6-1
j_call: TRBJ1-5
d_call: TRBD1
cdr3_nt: TGTGCCAGCAGTGACCACAGGGGTAATCAGCCCCAGCATTTT
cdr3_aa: CASSDHRGNQPQHF

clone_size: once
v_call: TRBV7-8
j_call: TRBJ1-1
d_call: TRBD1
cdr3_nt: TGTGCCAGCAGCTTGGCGGACAGGGGGTTGGGAACTGAAGCTTTCTTT
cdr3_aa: CASSLADRGLGTEAFF

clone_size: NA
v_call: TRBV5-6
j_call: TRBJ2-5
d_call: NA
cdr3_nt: TGTGCCAGCAGCTTGGGGTTGCGATACCAAGAGACCCAGTACTTC
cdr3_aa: CASSLGLRYQETQYF

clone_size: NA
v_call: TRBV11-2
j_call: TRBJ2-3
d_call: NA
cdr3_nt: TGTGCCAGCAGCTTAGTGTCAGGGGTCCCTCGCACAGATACGCAGTATTTT
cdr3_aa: CASSLVSGVPRTDTQYF

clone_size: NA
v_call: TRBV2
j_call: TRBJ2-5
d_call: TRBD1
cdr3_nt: TGTGCCAGCAGTGAATCCATAACAGGGGGAGGAGAGACCCAGTACTTC
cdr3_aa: CASSESITGGGETQYF

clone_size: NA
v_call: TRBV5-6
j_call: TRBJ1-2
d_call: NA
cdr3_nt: TGTGCCAGCAGCTTAGTCGTGGCCAGGGGATGGGGCTACACCTTC
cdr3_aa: CASSLVVARGWGYTF

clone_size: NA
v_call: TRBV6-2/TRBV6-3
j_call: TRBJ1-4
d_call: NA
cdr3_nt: TGTGCCAGCAGTTCCCCCAGGGTAGAAAAACTGTTTTTT
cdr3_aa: CASSSPRVEKLFF

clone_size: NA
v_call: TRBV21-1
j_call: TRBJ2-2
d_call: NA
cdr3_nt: TGTGCCAGCAGCACCGGGACTAGCGGGGGGGCCCTCAACACCGGGGAGCTGTTTTTT
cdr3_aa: CASSTGTSGGALNTGELFF

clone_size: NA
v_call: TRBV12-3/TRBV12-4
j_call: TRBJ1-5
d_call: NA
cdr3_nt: TGTGCCAGCAGTCCTTCTTTGAATCAGCCCCAGCATTTT
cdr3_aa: CASSPSLNQPQHF

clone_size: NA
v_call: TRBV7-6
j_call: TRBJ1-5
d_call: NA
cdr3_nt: TGTGCCAGCAGCTTAGTGGCAGGGGGCAATCAGCCCCAGCATTTT
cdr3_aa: CASSLVAGGNQPQHF

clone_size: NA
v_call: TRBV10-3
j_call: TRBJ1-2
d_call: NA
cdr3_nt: TGTGCCATCAGTGAGTCGATGGGTAGCCTTGGCTACACCTTC
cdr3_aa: CAISESMGSLGYTF

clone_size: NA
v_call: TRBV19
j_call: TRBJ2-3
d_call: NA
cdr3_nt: TGTGCCAGTACGGGAAGGGGGGATACGCAGTATTTT
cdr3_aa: CASTGRGDTQYF

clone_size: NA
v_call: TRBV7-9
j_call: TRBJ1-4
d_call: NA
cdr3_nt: TGTGCCAGCAGCAAAACCGAGTCCAGGGTCGAAGGACATGAAAAACTGTTTTTT
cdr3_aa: CASSKTESRVEGHEKLFF

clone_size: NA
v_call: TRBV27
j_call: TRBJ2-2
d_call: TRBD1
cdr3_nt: TGTGCCAGCAGTTTCCGCCCGGGACAGGGGAACACCGGGGAGCTGTTTTTT
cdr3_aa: CASSFRPGQGNTGELFF

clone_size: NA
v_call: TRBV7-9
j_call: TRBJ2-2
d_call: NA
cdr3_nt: TGTGCCAGCAGCTCGTACGGCGGATACAGGGTCCTTAACACCGGGGAGCTGTTTTTT
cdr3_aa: CASSSYGGYRVLNTGELFF

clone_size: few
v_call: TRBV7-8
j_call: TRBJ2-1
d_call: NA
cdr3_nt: TGTGCCAGCAGCTTAGGGGACTTTCACAATGAGCAGTTCTTC
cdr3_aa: CASSLGDFHNEQFF

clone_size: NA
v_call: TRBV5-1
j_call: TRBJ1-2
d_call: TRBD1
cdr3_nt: TGCGCCAGCAGCCTACGGGACAGGGCCTATGGCTACACCTTC
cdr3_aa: CASSLRDRAYGYTF

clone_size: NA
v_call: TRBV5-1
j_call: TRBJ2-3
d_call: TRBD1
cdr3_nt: TGCGCCAGCAGCCCAGGGACAGTTCGATCCCCCTATACGCAGTATTTT
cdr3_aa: CASSPGTVRSPYTQYF

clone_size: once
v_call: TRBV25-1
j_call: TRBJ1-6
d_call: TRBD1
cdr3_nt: TGTGCCAGCAGTGAAAGCGGACAGGGATATTCACCCCTCCACTTT
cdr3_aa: CASSESGQGYSPLHF

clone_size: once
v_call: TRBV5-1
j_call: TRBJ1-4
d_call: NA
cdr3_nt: TGCGCCAGCAGCGCGACCCCTAGGTTTGGTGAAAAACTGTTTTTT
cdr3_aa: CASSATPRFGEKLFF

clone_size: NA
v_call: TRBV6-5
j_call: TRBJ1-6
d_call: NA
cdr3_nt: TGTGCCAGCAGTTACTCGGGCGCAGGGGCACCCCTCCACTTT
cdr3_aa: CASSYSGAGAPLHF

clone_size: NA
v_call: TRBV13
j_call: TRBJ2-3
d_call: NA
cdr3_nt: TGTGCCAGCAGCTTAGGCCCGTCAGGGACGCAGTATTTT
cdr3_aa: CASSLGPSGTQYF

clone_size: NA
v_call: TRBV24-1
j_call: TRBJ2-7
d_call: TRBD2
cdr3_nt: TGTGCCACCAGTGATACGACTAGCGGGATTTACGAGCAGTACTTC
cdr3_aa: CATSDTTSGIYEQYF

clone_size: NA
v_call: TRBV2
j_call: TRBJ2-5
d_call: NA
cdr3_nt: TGTGCCAGCAGTGACGATCGAGGTGCCCAGTACTTC
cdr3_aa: CASSDDRGAQYF

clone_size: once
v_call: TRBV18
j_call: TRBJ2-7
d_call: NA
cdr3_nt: TGTGCCAGCTCACCAGGCGGGATCTCCTACGAGCAGTACTTC
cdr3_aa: CASSPGGISYEQYF

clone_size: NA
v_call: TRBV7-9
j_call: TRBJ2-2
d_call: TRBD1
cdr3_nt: TGTGCCAGCAGCTCCTTACAGGGGGCTACGGGGGAGCTGTTTTTT
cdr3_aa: CASSSLQGATGELFF

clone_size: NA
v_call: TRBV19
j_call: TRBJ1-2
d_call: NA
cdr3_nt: TGTGCCAGTAGTATTGGGGGGGCGCGGCCTCATGGCTACACCTTC
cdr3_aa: CASSIGGARPHGYTF

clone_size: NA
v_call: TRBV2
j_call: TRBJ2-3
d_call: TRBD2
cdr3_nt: TGTGCCAGCCGCAGCGGGGGGGGCACAGATACGCAGTATTTT
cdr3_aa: CASRSGGGTDTQYF